The table lists the clone carrying this TCR beta chain with many counts. Its specificity is not known. TCRdb itself ran the 5' RACE reads through MiXCR, one entry per CDR3 protein. The repertoire includes roughly 81,000 distinct CDR3 sequences, about 12% of them detected once, and 2.6% sits in the top ten. This sample is part of a study of early T cells in non-severe SARS-CoV-2 infection. Study-level results: Anti-spike CD8 responses were favored by VDJdb matching, which missed private and CD4 specificities.

The V end was cut by 4 bases, the J end by 8 bases, with 17 bases between. CDR1 and CDR2 (germline): SNHLY, FYNNEI. CDR3 size: 14 residues. The sequencing input was whole blood. The clonotype was recovered from an adult who was a healthcare worker with PCR-confirmed SARS-CoV-2 infection or an uninfected control (not recorded which). The chain combines TRBV2 with TRBJ1-2; tentatively, D is TRBD1 (6 bases). The CDR3 DNA reads as TGTGCCAGCAGTGGGGACGGACAGACAGGAGGCTACACCTTC. It specifies CASSGDGQTGGYTF.